A selection of T cell receptor beta chains follows, all from one sample in a study of metastatic and nonmetastatic thyroid tumors. TCRdb re-called the PCR reads with MiXCR. This repertoire shows approximately 50,000 clones, about 4.3% found once; its top ten account for 7.5% to 10%. Sequenced input: blood. These TCRs come from a female donor with papillary thyroid cancer or a benign thyroid nodule (not recorded which). Some clones in this sample may be carry-over from other donors' samples. The CDR3 runs from the conserved cysteine through the conserved F or W. A D gene is named only where the DNA matches it firmly. Some rows mark clone size as missing; the rest say once, few, many or name a class of expanded clone.

size	V	D	J	length	DNA	CDR3
few	TRBV6-4	TRBD2	TRBJ2-7	13	TGTGCCAGTAGGTTTAGCGGGTCCTACGAGCAGTACTTC	CASRFSGSYEQYF
many	TRBV12-3/TRBV12-4	-	TRBJ2-5	13	TGTGCCAGCAGCCGCCTTTTTATGGAGACCCAGTACTTC	CASSRLFMETQYF
many	TRBV27	TRBD1	TRBJ2-7	15	TGTGCCAGCAGACTAGGACAGGGGGCCTTTAGCGAGCAGTACTTC	CASRLGQGAFSEQYF
many	TRBV30	TRBD2	TRBJ2-1	15	TGTGCGGGTGTGAGCGGGAGAAATCGAGGCGATGAGCAGTTCTTC	CAGVSGRNRGDEQFF
many	TRBV20-1	TRBD1	TRBJ1-4	16	TGCAGTGTCCGTGCCCAGGGGGCGACAACTAATGAAAAACTGTTTTTT	CSVRAQGATTNEKLFF
-	TRBV19	-	TRBJ1-2	15	TGTGCCAGTAGACTGTTTACAGAAGCTAACTATGGCTACACCTTC	CASRLFTEANYGYTF
medium-sized	TRBV27	TRBD1	TRBJ1-2	14	TGTGCCAGCAGTTTACGACAGGGTGTGTATGGCTACACCTTC	CASSLRQGVYGYTF
few	TRBV6-2/TRBV6-3	-	TRBJ2-7	12	TGTGCCAGCAGTTACTCGGACTACGAGCAGTACTTC	CASSYSDYEQYF
-	TRBV12-3/TRBV12-4	-	TRBJ1-5	15	TGTGCCAGCAGTCGCGTCCGGGGGTGGCCTCAGCCCCAGCATTTT	CASSRVRGWPQPQHF
few	TRBV6-1	TRBD2	TRBJ2-2	20	TGTGCCAGCAGTGAAACGTCGGAACTAGCGGGAGGGCCGAGAACCGGGGAGCTGTTTTTT	CASSETSELAGGPRTGELFF
many	TRBV5-1	-	TRBJ1-2	14	TGCGCCAGCAGTTCTACAAGCTCTAACTATGGCTACACCTTC	CASSSTSSNYGYTF
many	TRBV6-1	-	TRBJ2-1	15	TGTGCCAGCAGCGCTCAGGGGTGGGCGTATAATGAGCAGTTCTTC	CASSAQGWAYNEQFF
many	TRBV5-1	-	TRBJ2-1	14	TGCGCCAGCAGCGGGAGACTAGGGGGCGATGAGCAGTTCTTC	CASSGRLGGDEQFF
few	TRBV27	-	TRBJ1-2	14	TGTGCCAGCAGTCGACCAGGGGAAGTGGGTGGCTACACCTTC	CASSRPGEVGGYTF
few	TRBV18	TRBD2	TRBJ2-5	15	TGTGCCAGCTCACCACGTCTAGCGGGACAAGAGACCCAGTACTTC	CASSPRLAGQETQYF
-	TRBV10-2	-	TRBJ1-1	13	TGCGCCACCACCGGGCAGGGGTACACTGACGCTTTCTTT	CATTGQGYTDAFF
many	TRBV3-1	-	TRBJ2-3	15	TGTGCCAGCAGCCAAGATGTGGGTAGCACAGATACGCAGTATTTT	CASSQDVGSTDTQYF
many	TRBV2	TRBD1	TRBJ1-1	14	TGTGCCAGCAGCCGACAGGGTGTTAACACTGAAGCTTCCTTT	CASSRQGVNTEASF
many	TRBV7-3	-	TRBJ2-3	12	TGTGCCAGCAGCGTTGCGGGGGATACGCAGTATTTT	CASSVAGDTQYF
medium-sized	TRBV27	-	TRBJ2-7	14	TGTGCCAGCAGTCTGTCCCGGGACGGCTACGAGCAGTACTTC	CASSLSRDGYEQYF
-	TRBV27	-	TRBJ2-1	16	TGTGCCAGCAGCCTAGGGCGTGTTCAGGGTCTGAATGAGCAGTTCTTC	CASSLGRVQGLNEQFF
many	TRBV10-1	-	TRBJ2-3	13	TGCGCCAGCAGTCCAGGGACCACAGATACGCAGTATTTT	CASSPGTTDTQYF
few	TRBV19	TRBD2	TRBJ2-3	15	TGTGCCAGTAGTTGGCTAGCGGGAGTCCCCGATACGCAGTATTTT	CASSWLAGVPDTQYF
many	TRBV20-1	-	TRBJ1-2	14	TGCAGTGCTAGGATTGTGGATTCTAACTATGGCTACACCTTC	CSARIVDSNYGYTF
-	TRBV6-2/TRBV6-3	-	TRBJ1-2	13	TGTGCCAGCCGCGGTCGGGGTGACTATGGCTACACCTTC	CASRGRGDYGYTF
many	TRBV5-1	-	TRBJ2-1	12	TGCGCCAGTAAACGTGAGGACAATGAGCAGTTCTTC	CASKREDNEQFF
many	TRBV12-3/TRBV12-4	-	TRBJ2-7	12	TGTGCCAGCAGTTTCTACAGAGGCGAGCAGTACTTC	CASSFYRGEQYF
many	TRBV20-1	TRBD2	TRBJ2-7	16	TGCAGTGCTAGAGTACTCCGTAGCGGGGGAGGCTACGAGCAGTACTTC	CSARVLRSGGGYEQYF
many	TRBV6-1	-	TRBJ1-2	10	TGTGCCAGCAGAGAAGATGGCTACACCTTC	CASREDGYTF
many	TRBV29-1	-	TRBJ2-7	12	TGCAGCGTTGAAGTAGGGACCTACGAGCAGTACTTC	CSVEVGTYEQYF
few	TRBV3-1	TRBD1	TRBJ1-2	14	TGTGCCAGCAGCCAAAGGGACAGGGGCTATGGCTACACCTTC	CASSQRDRGYGYTF
many	TRBV4-1	TRBD1	TRBJ1-5	15	TGCGCCAGCAGCCAAGAGAGGCAGGGGGGACAGCCCCAGCATTTT	CASSQERQGGQPQHF
many	TRBV3-1	-	TRBJ2-5	14	TGTGCCAGCAGCGGCGGACACCACCAAGAGACCCAGTACTTC	CASSGGHHQETQYF
many	TRBV6-1	TRBD1	TRBJ2-4	13	TGTGCCAGCAGTGTGGACAGGGCATACATTCAGTACTTC	CASSVDRAYIQYF
-	TRBV20-1	-	TRBJ1-1	14	TGCAGTGCTAGAAGACCCCAGGGATACACTGAAGCTTTCTTT	CSARRPQGYTEAFF
many	TRBV12-3/TRBV12-4	-	TRBJ2-2	13	TGTGCCAGCAGTAGAGCGAACACCGGGGAGCTGTTTTTT	CASSRANTGELFF
many	TRBV24-1	TRBD2	TRBJ2-1	20	TGTGCCACCAGTGATCGGCCGGGACTAGCGGGAATCAGCTCCTACAATGAGCAGTTCTTC	CATSDRPGLAGISSYNEQFF
many	TRBV3-1	-	TRBJ1-1	15	TGTGCCAGCAGCCAAGATCTAAGGGTATTCCAGGGTGCTTTCTTT	CASSQDLRVFQGAFF
many	TRBV5-8	-	TRBJ2-7	15	TGTGCCAGCAGCTTGAATCCGGGTGGGTCCTACGAGCAGTACTTC	CASSLNPGGSYEQYF
-	TRBV27	-	TRBJ1-2	16	TGTGCCAGCAGTCCAAGCTCGGACAGCTCTTACTATGGCTACACCTTC	CASSPSSDSSYYGYTF
many	TRBV19	-	TRBJ2-7	14	TGTGCCAGTAAAACAGGGTCCGGGACCTACGAGCAGTACTTC	CASKTGSGTYEQYF
few	TRBV12-3/TRBV12-4	-	TRBJ1-3	15	TGTGCCAGCAGTTTTAGAGCAGGGGTTGGAAACACCATATATTTT	CASSFRAGVGNTIYF
many	TRBV10-1	TRBD1	TRBJ1-4	16	TGCGCCAGCGGAAAGGACAGGGGTGCAACTAATGAAAAACTGTTTTTT	CASGKDRGATNEKLFF